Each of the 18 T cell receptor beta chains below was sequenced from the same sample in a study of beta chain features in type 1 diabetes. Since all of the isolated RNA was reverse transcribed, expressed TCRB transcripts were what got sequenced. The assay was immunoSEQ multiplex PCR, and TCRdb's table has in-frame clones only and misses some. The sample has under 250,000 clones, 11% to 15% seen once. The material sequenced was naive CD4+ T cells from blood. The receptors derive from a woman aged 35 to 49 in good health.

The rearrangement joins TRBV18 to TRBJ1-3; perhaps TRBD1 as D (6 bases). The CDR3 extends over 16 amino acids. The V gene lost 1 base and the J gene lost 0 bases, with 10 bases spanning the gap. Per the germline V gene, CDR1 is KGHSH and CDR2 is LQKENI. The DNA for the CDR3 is TGTGCCAGCTCACCACAAACAGGGACCTCTGGAAACACCATATATTTT. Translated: CASSPQTGTSGNTIYF.

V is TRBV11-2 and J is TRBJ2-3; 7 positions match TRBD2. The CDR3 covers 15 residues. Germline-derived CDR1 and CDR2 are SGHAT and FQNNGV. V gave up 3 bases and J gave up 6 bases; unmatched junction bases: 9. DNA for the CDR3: TGTGCCAGCAGCTTGGGAGGGGACCCCTTTGATACGCAGTATTTT. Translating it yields CASSLGGDPFDTQYF.

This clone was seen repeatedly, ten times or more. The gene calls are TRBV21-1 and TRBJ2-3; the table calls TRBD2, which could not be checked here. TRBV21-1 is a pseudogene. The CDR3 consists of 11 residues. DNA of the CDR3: TGTGCCAGCTCCGGGGGTCCTAGAGGGTATTTT. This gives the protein CASSGGPRGYF.

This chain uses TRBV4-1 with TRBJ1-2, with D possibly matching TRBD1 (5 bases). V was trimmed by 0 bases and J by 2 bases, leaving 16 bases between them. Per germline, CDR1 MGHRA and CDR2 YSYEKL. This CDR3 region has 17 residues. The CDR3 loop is CASSQETATPRNYGYTF. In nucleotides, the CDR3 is TGCGCCAGCAGCCAAGAGACAGCCACACCGCGAAACTATGGCTACACCTTC.

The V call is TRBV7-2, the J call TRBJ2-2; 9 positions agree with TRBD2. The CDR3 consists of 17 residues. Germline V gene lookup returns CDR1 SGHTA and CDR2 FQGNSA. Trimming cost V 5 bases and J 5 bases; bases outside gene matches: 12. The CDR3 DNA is TGTGCCAGCAGCCTTACTGGGCGGGGGGGCCTAACCGGGGAGCTGTTTTTT. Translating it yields CASSLTGRGGLTGELFF.

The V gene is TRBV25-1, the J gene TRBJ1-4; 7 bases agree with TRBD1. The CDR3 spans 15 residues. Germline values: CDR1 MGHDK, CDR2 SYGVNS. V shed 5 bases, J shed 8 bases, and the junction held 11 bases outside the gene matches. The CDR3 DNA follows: TGTGCCAGCAGTTCTCGCCCGGGACAGTCAGAAAAACTGTTTTTT. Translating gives CASSSRPGQSEKLFF.

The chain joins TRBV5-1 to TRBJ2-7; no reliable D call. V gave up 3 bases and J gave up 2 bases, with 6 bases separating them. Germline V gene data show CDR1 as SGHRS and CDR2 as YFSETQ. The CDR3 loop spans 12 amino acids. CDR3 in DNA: TGCGCCAGCAGCTCGAGTACCTACGAGCAGTACTTC. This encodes CASSSSTYEQYF.

The CDR3 loop is CASSVLDGGGPDTQYF. The CDR3 nucleotides read TGTGCCAGCAGCGTATTAGATGGGGGCGGACCAGATACGCAGTATTTT. The chain links TRBV9 to TRBJ2-3; a possible D gene is TRBD1 (6 bases). The CDR3 spans 16 residues. The germline gives CDR1 SGDLS, CDR2 YYNGEE. Trimming took off 1 base at V and 4 bases at J, with 16 bases between the two ends.

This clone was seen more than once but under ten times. For the CDR3, the DNA is TGTGCCACCAGCGCGACCAGGACTAGTTCAGATACGCAGTATTTT. It codes for CATSATRTSSDTQYF. The rearrangement uses TRBV15 and TRBJ2-3; the match to TRBD2 covers 7 bases. In germline, CDR1 is LNHNV, CDR2 YYDKDF (reference sequence). The CDR3 consists of 15 residues. The V segment lost 5 bases and the J segment 4 bases; nucleotides outside the gene matches: 9.

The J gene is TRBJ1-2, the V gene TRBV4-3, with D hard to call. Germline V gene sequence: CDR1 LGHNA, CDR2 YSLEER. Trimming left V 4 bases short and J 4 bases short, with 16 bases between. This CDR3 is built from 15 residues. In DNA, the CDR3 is TGCGCCAGCAGCCCCCAGGTGGGCCACCGCTATGGCTACACCTTC. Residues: CASSPQVGHRYGYTF.

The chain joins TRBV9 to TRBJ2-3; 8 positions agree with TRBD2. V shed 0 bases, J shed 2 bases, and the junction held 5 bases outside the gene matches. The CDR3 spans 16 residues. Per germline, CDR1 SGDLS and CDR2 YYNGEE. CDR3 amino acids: CASSVGTSFDTDTQYF. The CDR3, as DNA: TGTGCCAGCAGCGTAGGGACTAGCTTTGACACAGATACGCAGTATTTT.

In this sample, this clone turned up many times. The CDR3 loop is CASSVGQVTGELFF. The CDR3 DNA sequence: TGCGCCAGCAGCGTTGGACAGGTCACCGGGGAGCTGTTTTTT. The rearrangement links TRBV4-3 to TRBJ2-2, with 7 positions matching TRBD1. The CDR3 contains 14 residues. V was pared by 5 bases and J by 4 bases, with 4 bases of the junction left unmatched. CDR1 is LGHNA, CDR2 YSLEER, per germline.

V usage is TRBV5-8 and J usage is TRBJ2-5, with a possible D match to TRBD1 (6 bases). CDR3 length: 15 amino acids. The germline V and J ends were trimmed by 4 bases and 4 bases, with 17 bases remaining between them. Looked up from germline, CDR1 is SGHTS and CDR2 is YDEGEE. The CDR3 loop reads CASSLWQGIVETQYF. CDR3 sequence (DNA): TGTGCCAGCAGCCTATGGCAGGGGATCGTAGAGACCCAGTACTTC. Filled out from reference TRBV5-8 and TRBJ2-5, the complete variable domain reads EAGVTQSPTHLIKTRGQQATLRCSPISGHTSVYWYQQALGLGLQFLLWYDEGEERNRGNFPPRFSGRQFPNYSSELNVNALELEDSALYLCASSLWQGIVETQYFGPGTRLLVL.

The CDR3 sequence is CASSYRGPSNTEAFF. The CDR3 bases are TGTGCCAGCAGTTACAGGGGGCCTTCGAACACTGAAGCTTTCTTT. The chain is built from TRBV6-5 and TRBJ1-1; TRBD1 matches 7 bases. Germline V gives CDR1 MNHEY, CDR2 SVGAGI. This CDR3 region has 15 residues. V shed 2 bases and J 1 base; nucleotides not matched to a gene: 4.

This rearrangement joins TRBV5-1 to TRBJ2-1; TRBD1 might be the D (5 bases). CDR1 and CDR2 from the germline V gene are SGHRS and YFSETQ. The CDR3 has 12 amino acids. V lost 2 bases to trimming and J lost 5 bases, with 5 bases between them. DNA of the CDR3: TGCGCCAGCAGCTTACAGGACAATGAGCAGTTCTTC. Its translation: CASSLQDNEQFF.

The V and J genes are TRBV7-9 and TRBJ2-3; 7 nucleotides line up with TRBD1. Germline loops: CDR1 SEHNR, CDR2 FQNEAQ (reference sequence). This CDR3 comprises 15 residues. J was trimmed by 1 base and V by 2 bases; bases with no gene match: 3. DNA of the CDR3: TGTGCCAGCAGCTTAATAGGGGGCGGCACAGATACGCAGTATTTT. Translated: CASSLIGGGTDTQYF.

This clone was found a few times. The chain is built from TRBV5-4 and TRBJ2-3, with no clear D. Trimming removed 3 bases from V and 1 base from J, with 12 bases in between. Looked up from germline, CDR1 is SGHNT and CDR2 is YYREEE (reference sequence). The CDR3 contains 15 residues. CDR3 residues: CASSSLRSRTDTQYF. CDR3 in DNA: TGTGCCAGCAGCTCATTACGGTCCCGCACAGATACGCAGTATTTT.

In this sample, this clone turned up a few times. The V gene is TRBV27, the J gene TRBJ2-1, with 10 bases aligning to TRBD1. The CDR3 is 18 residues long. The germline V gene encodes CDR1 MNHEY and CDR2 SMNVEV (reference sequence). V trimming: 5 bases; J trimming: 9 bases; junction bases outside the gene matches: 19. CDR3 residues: CASSLGLAGTGVAIEQFF. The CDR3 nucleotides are TGTGCCAGCAGTCTTGGCCTCGCCGGGACAGGGGTGGCCATTGAGCAGTTCTTC.